This TCR beta chain was captured by sequencing in a study of T cell changes during pregnancy in multiple sclerosis. Trimming pared 2 bases from V and 0 bases from J, leaving 8 bases between. This CDR3 region has 15 residues. CDR1 and CDR2 (germline): SNHLY, FYNNEI. TCRdb's table, derived via immunoSEQ multiplex PCR, lists solely in-frame clones and lacks some. Of roughly 100,000 clones in the sample, about 90% were seen once. The V and J genes are TRBV2 and TRBJ1-5, with D hard to call. The origin of this receptor is a female donor with multiple sclerosis, enrolled in a pregnancy study. Specimen: peripheral blood, collected before pregnancy. The CDR3 is CASSERFFSNQPQHF. Written as DNA, the CDR3 is TGTGCCAGCAGTGAACGGTTCTTTAGCAATCAGCCCCAGCATTTT.